This T cell receptor beta chain was captured by sequencing in a study of Ad26.COV2.S vaccination and SARS-CoV-2 variants. Turning to the study itself: Ad26.COV2.S arm of COV1001 included the donor. Once or twice, 56 days apart, Ad26.COV2.S was delivered intramuscularly.

Notes on the study in general: There was reportedly substantial breadth in spike-specific CD8+ and CD4+ T cell responses after vaccination. Placebo recipients had lower spike-specific TCR breadth than vaccine recipients.

CDR3 length: 12 residues. From germline, CDR1 is SQVTM and CDR2 ANQGSEA. The V and J ends lost 5 bases and 7 bases respectively, with 15 bases between them. This sample's treatment: about 20 received Ad26.COV2.S at low or high dose, single or two shots; several received placebo; per-sample allocation not given. Material that was analyzed had been drawn on day 63 after the first vaccine or placebo injection. With respect to this clone: Its cognate antigen is unknown.

Here immunoSEQ multiplex PCR was the method, and the copy in TCRdb shows in-frame clones only, minus some. This table has around 450,000 clones, approximately 90% appearing once. The TCR comes from a person aged 18 to 59 who received the Ad26.COV2.S COVID-19 vaccine or a placebo. The sequencing used peripheral blood, collected in a trial of Ad26.COV2.S vaccine versus placebo. V gene TRBV29-1 combines with J gene TRBJ2-7, with D possibly matching TRBD2 (5 bases). In DNA form, the CDR3 reads TGCAGCGTTCCGAACGGGGTCGGAGAGCAGTACTTC. It translates to CSVPNGVGEQYF.